Shown below are 10 T cell receptor beta chains from a single sample sequenced in a study of blood T cell repertoires in COVID-19 (dated by TCRdb to about 2020). Libraries were prepared through the immunoSEQ multiplex PCR assay. Not all clones reach the TCRdb copy of this immuneACCESS table, which keeps in-frame sequences only. Checked studies attribute under half of the gap to unresolved V genes and leave the rest unexplained. For this sample the table gives around 84,000 clones, of which 70% to 90% were detected only once. Around 4.5% of the sample belongs to the ten largest clones. The sample was peripheral blood. These receptors all come from a man between 45 and 60 years old with active COVID-19.

The CDR3 bases are TGTGCCAGCAGGAGAGACTTAGCCAAAAACATTCAGTACTTC. Translation: CASRRDLAKNIQYF. The chain joins TRBV6-6 to TRBJ2-4; D ambiguous. This CDR3 has 14 residues. Trimming took off 6 bases at V and 0 bases at J, with 9 bases between the two ends. Per the germline V gene, CDR1 is MNHNY and CDR2 is SVGAGI (reference sequence).

The genes are TRBV6-6 and TRBJ2-7; 8 bases match TRBD1. This CDR3 has 16 residues. Germline CDR1 and CDR2: MNHNY and SVGAGI (reference sequence). Trimming at V came to 0 bases and at J to 2 bases, leaving 6 bases not matched to a gene. The CDR3 sequence: CASSYSRTGSTYEQYF. CDR3 DNA sequence: TGTGCCAGCAGTTACTCGAGGACAGGGTCGACCTACGAGCAGTACTTC.

V usage is TRBV5-1 and J usage is TRBJ2-2; TRBD2 is a possible D gene (5 bases). Germline V lookup: CDR1 SGHRS, CDR2 YFSETQ. This CDR3 contains 14 residues. V was pared by 0 bases and J by 7 bases, with 10 bases between. CDR3 loop: CASSLVSGGGELFF. CDR3 coding DNA: TGCGCCAGCAGCTTGGTGTCAGGAGGCGGGGAGCTGTTTTTT.

The rearrangement joins TRBV5-3 to TRBJ1-2; 7 positions match TRBD1. TRBV5-3 is sorted into the ORF group, with uncertain function. V was clipped by 5 bases and J by 6 bases; unmatched bases: 7. The CDR3 is made up of 13 amino acids. The CDR3: CARRRQGTDGYTF. CDR3 sequence (DNA): TGTGCCAGAAGAAGACAGGGTACTGATGGCTACACCTTC.

This clone was seen a single time. The rearrangement links TRBV12-3 or TRBV12-4 to TRBJ2-2, with D possibly TRBD1 on 5 matching bases. The CDR3 contains 11 residues. V was trimmed by 7 bases and J by 9 bases, leaving 9 bases between them. The CDR3 loop is CASMDIRELFF. The CDR3, as DNA: TGTGCCAGCATGGACATCCGGGAGCTGTTTTTT.

The chain uses TRBV19 and TRBJ2-1, with 12 bases that match TRBD1. The CDR3 spans 16 residues. Germline V lookup: CDR1 LNHDA, CDR2 SQIVND (reference sequence). J gave up 9 bases and V 4 bases, and 10 bases lay outside the gene matches. The CDR3 spells CASSTLPGQGAGEQFF. DNA for the CDR3: TGTGCCAGTAGTACCCTGCCGGGACAGGGGGCGGGTGAGCAGTTCTTC.

A remark on this clone: Germline and junction disagree at one end, which may indicate a read error. This sequence joins TRBV7-7 and TRBJ2-1; tentative D call: TRBD2 (5 bases). Germline lookup yields CDR1 SSHAT and CDR2 FNYEAQ (reference sequence). This CDR3 has 14 amino acids. CDR3 protein: CASSNLGRSNEQFF. CDR3 bases: TGTGCTAGCAGCAACCTGGGGAGATCGAATGAGCAGTTCTTC.

This clone was counted between two and nine times. V is TRBV29-1 and J is TRBJ2-7, with 8 bases that match TRBD1. The V gene end was trimmed by 7 bases and the J gene end by 7 bases; junction bases not matched to a gene: 9. Germline lookup yields CDR1 SQVTM and CDR2 ANQGSEA. The CDR3 consists of 12 residues. This CDR3 is CSARTGRLEQYF. The CDR3 coding sequence is TGCAGCGCCCGGACAGGGCGGTTAGAGCAGTACTTC.

V usage is TRBV5-1 and J usage is TRBJ2-5, with D unclear. The germline gives CDR1 SGHRS, CDR2 YFSETQ. The CDR3 is made up of 14 amino acids. The V end lost 1 base, the J end lost 1 base, and 8 bases lay between the germline ends. The DNA for the CDR3 is TGCGCCAGCAGCTTGATCTCCCCCCAAGAGACCCAGTACTTC. Its translation is CASSLISPQETQYF.

The gene calls are TRBV11-2 and TRBJ2-7; perhaps TRBD1 as D (5 bases). The length of the CDR3 is 17 residues. Trimming left V 3 bases short and J 0 bases short, with 18 bases between. Looked up from germline, CDR1 is SGHAT and CDR2 is FQNNGV. CDR3 region: CASSLGQTIRSSYEQYF. The DNA for the CDR3 is TGTGCCAGCAGCTTGGGGCAGACCATAAGGAGCTCCTACGAGCAGTACTTC.